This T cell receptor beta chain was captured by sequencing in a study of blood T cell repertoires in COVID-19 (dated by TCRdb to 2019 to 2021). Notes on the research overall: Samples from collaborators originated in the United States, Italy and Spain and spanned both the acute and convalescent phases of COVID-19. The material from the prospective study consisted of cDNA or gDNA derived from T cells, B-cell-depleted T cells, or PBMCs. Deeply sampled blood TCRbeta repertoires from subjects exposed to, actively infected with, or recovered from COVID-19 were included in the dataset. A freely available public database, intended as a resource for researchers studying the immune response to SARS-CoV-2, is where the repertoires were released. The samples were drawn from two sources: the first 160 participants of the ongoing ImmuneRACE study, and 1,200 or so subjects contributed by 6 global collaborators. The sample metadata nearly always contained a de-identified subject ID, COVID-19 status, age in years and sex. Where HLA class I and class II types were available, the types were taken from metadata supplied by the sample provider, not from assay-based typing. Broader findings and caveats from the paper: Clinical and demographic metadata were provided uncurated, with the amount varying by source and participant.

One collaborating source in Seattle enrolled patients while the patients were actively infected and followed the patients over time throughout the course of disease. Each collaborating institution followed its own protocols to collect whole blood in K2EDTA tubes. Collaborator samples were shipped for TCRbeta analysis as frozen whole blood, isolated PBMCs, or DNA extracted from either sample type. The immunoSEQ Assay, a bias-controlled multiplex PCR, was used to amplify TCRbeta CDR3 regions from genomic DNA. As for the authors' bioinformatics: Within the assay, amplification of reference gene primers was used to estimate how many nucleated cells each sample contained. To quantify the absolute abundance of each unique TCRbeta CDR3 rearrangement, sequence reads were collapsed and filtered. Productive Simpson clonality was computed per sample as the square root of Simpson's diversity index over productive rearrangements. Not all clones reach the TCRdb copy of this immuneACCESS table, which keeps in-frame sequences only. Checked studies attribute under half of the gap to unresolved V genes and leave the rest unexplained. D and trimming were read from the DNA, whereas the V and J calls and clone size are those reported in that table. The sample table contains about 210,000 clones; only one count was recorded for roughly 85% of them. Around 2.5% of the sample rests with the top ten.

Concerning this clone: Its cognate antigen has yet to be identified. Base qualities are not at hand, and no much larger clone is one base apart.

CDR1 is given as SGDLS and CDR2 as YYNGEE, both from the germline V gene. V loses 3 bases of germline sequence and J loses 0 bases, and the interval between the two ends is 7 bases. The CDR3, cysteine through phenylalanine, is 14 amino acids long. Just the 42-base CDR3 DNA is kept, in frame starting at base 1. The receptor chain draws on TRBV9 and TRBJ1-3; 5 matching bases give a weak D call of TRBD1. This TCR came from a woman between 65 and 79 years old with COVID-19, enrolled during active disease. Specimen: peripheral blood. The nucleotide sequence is TGTGCCAGCAGCGGCAGGGTCTCTGGAAACACCATATATTTT. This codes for CASSGRVSGNTIYF.